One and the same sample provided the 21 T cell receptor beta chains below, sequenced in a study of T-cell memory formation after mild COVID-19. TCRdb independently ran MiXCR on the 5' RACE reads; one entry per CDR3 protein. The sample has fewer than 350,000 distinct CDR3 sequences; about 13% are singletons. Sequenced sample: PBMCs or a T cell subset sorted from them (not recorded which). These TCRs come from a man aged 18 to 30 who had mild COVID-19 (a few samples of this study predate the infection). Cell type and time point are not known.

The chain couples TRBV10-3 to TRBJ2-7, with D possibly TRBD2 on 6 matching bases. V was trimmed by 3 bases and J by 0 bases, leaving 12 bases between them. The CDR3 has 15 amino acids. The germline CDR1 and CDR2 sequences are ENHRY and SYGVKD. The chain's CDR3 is CAISDEAGSSYEQYV. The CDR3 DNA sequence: TGTGCCATCAGTGACGAGGCGGGAAGCTCCTACGAGCAGTACGTC.

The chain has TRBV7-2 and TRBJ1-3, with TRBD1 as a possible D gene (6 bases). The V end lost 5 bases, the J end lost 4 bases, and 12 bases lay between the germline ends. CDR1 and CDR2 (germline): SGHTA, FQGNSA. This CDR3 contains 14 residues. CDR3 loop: CASSPGTLGNTIYF. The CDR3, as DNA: TGTGCCAGCAGCCCCGGGACATTAGGAAACACCATATATTTT.

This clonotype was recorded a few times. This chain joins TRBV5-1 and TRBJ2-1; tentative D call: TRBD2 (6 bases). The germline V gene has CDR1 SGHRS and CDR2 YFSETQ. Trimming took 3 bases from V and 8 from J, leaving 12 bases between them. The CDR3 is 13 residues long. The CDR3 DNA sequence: TGCGCCAGCAGCTGGGGGAGGAGCGATGAGCAGTTCTTC. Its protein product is CASSWGRSDEQFF.

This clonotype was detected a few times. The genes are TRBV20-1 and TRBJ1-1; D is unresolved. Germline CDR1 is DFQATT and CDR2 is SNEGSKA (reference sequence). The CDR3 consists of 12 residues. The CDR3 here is CRALVENTEAFF. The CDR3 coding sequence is TGCAGGGCATTAGTGGAGAACACTGAAGCTTTCTTT.

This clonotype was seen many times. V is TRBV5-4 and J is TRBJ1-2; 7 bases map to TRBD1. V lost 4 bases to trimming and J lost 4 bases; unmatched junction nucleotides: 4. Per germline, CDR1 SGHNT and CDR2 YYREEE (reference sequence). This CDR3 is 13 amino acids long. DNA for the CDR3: TGTGCCAGCAGCCTGACAGGGCCCTATGGCTACACCTTC. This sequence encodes CASSLTGPYGYTF.

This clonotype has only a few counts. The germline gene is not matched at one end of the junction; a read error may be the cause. DNA of the CDR3: TGCGCCAGCAGCCAAGAGTTCGGACTACGGGCCTTC. Translated: CASSQEFGLRAF. The rearrangement joins TRBV4-3 to TRBJ1-2; D gene ambiguous. Germline V gene lookup returns CDR1 LGHNA and CDR2 YSLEER. The CDR3 runs to 12 residues.

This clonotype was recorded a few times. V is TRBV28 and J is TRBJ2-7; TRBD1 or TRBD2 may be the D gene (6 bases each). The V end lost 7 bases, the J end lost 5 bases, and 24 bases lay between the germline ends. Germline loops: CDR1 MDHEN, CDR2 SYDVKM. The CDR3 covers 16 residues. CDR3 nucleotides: TGTGCCAGCAATACTGGGGGGCCTCCTTCGGTTGACGAGCAGTACGTC. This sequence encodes CASNTGGPPSVDEQYV.

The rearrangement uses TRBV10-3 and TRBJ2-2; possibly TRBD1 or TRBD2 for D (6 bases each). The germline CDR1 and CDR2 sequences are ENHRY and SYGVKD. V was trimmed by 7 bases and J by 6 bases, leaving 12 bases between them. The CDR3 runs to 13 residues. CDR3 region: CAINPGAPGELFF. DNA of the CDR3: TGTGCCATCAACCCGGGGGCGCCCGGGGAGCTGTTTTTT.

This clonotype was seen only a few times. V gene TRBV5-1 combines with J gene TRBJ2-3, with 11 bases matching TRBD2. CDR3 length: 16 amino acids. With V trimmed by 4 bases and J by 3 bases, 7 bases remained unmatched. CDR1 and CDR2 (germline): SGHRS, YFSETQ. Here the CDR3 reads CASSGLAGGQTDTQYF. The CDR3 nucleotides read TGCGCCAGCAGCGGATTAGCGGGGGGGCAGACAGATACGCAGTATTTT.

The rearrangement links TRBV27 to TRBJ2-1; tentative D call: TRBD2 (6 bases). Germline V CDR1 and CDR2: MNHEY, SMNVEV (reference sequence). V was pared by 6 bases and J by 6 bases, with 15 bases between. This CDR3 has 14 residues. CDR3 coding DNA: TGTGCCAGCAGATTACCCGCGCGGGGCAATGAGCAGTTCTTC. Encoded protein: CASRLPARGNEQFF.

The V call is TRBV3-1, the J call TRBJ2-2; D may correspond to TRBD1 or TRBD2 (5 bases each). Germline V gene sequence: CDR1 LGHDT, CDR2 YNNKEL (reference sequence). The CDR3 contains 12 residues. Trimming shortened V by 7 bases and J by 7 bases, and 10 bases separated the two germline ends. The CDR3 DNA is TGTGCCAGCACCCCGAGGGGCGGGGAGCTGTTTTTT. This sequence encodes CASTPRGGELFF.

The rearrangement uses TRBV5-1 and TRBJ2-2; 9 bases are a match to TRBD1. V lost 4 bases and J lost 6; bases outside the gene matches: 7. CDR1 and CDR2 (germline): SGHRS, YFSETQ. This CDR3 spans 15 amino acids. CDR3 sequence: CASSPSTGGSGELFF. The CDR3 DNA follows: TGCGCCAGCAGCCCCTCGACAGGGGGATCCGGGGAGCTGTTTTTT.

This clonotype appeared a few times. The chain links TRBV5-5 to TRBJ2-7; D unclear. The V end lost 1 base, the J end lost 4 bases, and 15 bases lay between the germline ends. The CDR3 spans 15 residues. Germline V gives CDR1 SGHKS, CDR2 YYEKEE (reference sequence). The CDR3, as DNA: TGTGCCAGCAGCTTGACCGAGTATACCTCTTACGAGCAGTACTTC. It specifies CASSLTEYTSYEQYF.

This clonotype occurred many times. CDR3 protein: CASSLAGVKAGELFF. The CDR3 DNA sequence: TGCGCCAGCAGCTTGGCTGGAGTGAAGGCCGGGGAGCTGTTTTTT. The chain links TRBV5-1 to TRBJ2-2; D call uncertain. Germline CDR1 is SGHRS and CDR2 is YFSETQ. Trimming removed 0 bases from V and 6 bases from J, with 12 bases in between. CDR3 length: 15 amino acids.

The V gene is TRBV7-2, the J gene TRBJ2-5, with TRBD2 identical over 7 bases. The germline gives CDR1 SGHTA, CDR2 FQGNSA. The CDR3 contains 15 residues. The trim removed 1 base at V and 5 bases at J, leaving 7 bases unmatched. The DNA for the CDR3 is TGTGCCAGCAGCTTAGGGTTGCGGGGGTTTGAGACCCAGTACTTC. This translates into CASSLGLRGFETQYF. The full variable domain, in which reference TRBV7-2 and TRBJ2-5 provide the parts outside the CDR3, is GAGVSQSPSNKVTEKGKDVELRCDPISGHTALYWYRQSLGQGLEFLIYFQGNSAPDKSGLPSDRFSAERTGGSVSTLTIQRTQQEDSAVYLCASSLGLRGFETQYFGPGTRLLVL.

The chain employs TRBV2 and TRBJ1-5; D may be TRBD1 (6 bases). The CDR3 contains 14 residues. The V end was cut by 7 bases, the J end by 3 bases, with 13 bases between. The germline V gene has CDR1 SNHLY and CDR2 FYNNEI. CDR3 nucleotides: TGTGCCAGCACCCCGGACAGTCTCAATCAGCCCCAGCATTTT. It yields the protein CASTPDSLNQPQHF.

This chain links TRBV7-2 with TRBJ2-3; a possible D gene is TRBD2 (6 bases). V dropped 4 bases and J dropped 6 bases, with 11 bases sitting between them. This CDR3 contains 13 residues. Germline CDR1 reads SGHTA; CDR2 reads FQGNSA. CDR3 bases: TGTGCCAGCAGCTATCGGGGGAGGGATACGCAGTATTTT. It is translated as CASSYRGRDTQYF.

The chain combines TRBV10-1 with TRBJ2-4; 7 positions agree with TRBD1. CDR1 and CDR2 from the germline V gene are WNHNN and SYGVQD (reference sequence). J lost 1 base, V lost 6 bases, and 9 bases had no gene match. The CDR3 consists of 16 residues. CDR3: CASSVDRARAKNIQYF. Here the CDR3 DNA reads TGCGCCAGCAGCGTTGACAGGGCCAGGGCCAAAAACATTCAGTACTTC.

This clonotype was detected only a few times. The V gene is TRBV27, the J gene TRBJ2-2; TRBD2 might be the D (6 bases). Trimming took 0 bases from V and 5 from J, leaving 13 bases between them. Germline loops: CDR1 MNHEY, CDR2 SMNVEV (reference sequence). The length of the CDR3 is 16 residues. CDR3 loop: CASSLSAPLATGELFF. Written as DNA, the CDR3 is TGTGCCAGCAGTTTATCAGCCCCTCTAGCGACCGGGGAGCTGTTTTTT.

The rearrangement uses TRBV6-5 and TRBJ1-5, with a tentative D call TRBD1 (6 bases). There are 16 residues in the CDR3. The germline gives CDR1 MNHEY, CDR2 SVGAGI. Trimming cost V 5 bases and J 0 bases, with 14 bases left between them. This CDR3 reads CASSQYTGTSNQPQHF. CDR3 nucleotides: TGTGCCAGCAGTCAATACACAGGGACTAGCAATCAGCCCCAGCATTTT.

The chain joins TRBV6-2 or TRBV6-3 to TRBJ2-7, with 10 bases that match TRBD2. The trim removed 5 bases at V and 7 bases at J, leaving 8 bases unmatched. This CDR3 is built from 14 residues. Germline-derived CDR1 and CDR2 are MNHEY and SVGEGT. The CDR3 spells CASSRRTSGGEQYV. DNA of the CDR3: TGTGCCAGCAGTCGTAGGACTAGCGGCGGGGAGCAGTACGTC.